This is a list of T cell receptor beta chains from one sample in a study of early T cells in non-severe SARS-CoV-2 infection. TCRdb redid the calling of the 5' RACE reads with MiXCR, one entry per CDR3 protein. The sample holds 75,000 to 90,000 distinct CDR3 sequences, approximately 15% seen once. Material: whole blood. The receptor source for this set is an adult who was a healthcare worker with PCR-confirmed SARS-CoV-2 infection or an uninfected control (not recorded which). Both conserved end residues are part of each CDR3. The order of the fields is CDR3 DNA, CDR3 protein, clone size, V gene, D gene, CDR3 length, J gene. A D gene is named only where the DNA matches it firmly. Clone size is not always given. Where it is, it says once, few, many or a class for expanded clones.

TGTGCCAGCAGTGAATACTTATCGGGCCCGTCCTTTAACTATGGCTACACCTTC | CASSEYLSGPSFNYGYTF | many | TRBV2 | - | 18 | TRBJ1-2
TGTGCCAGCAGCACACTAGCGGGATTGGGAGATACGCAGTATTTT | CASSTLAGLGDTQYF | - | TRBV21-1 | - | 15 | TRBJ2-3
TGCGCCAGCAGCTTGGAAGGGACAGGGGTTACTGAAGCTTTCTTT | CASSLEGTGVTEAFF | few | TRBV5-1 | TRBD1 | 15 | TRBJ1-1
TGCAGTGCTAGCAAAAAAGAGCAGTACTTC | CSASKKEQYF | few | TRBV20-1 | - | 10 | TRBJ2-7
TGTGCCAGCAGCCATGGGACACCCGCCCGAGCTAACTATGGCTACACCTTC | CASSHGTPARANYGYTF | - | TRBV11-2 | - | 17 | TRBJ1-2
TGTGCCAGCAGCTTGGGTGTGAACGAGCAGTACTTC | CASSLGVNEQYF | - | TRBV5-5 | - | 12 | TRBJ2-7
TGTGCCAGCAGTCAAAGGGATACGCAGTATTTT | CASSQRDTQYF | - | TRBV12-3/TRBV12-4 | - | 11 | TRBJ2-3
TGCAGTGCTAGGGGAGGGTGGGGCACAGATACGCAGTATTTT | CSARGGWGTDTQYF | - | TRBV20-1 | TRBD2 | 14 | TRBJ2-3
TGTGCCAGCAGCTTAGACCAGGGAAACACCATATATTTT | CASSLDQGNTIYF | few | TRBV7-3 | - | 13 | TRBJ1-3
TGTGCCAGTAGCCCCACGGGAGGGTACAATGAGCAGTTCTTC | CASSPTGGYNEQFF | - | TRBV19 | TRBD2 | 14 | TRBJ2-1
TGTGCCAGCAGTTCGACCCTAGCGGGCCCCTACGAGCAGTACTTC | CASSSTLAGPYEQYF | - | TRBV12-3/TRBV12-4 | TRBD2 | 15 | TRBJ2-7
TGTGCCAGCAGTAGACTAGCCGATGAGCAGTTCTTC | CASSRLADEQFF | many | TRBV2 | TRBD2 | 12 | TRBJ2-1
TGTGCCAGCAGTCCAGACGGGATGAGCTACGAGCAGTACTTC | CASSPDGMSYEQYF | - | TRBV12-3/TRBV12-4 | - | 14 | TRBJ2-7
TGTGCCAGCAGCCTCGACGTCCCGGCGGCCTATAATTCACCCCTCCACTTT | CASSLDVPAAYNSPLHF | few | TRBV2 | - | 17 | TRBJ1-6
TGCAGTGCTCCTCATCCGGGACAGGGGTACGGCTACACCTTC | CSAPHPGQGYGYTF | - | TRBV20-1 | TRBD1 | 14 | TRBJ1-2
TGTGCCAGCAGCTTAGTGTCCCTAGGCGAGCAGTACTTC | CASSLVSLGEQYF | few | TRBV7-2 | - | 13 | TRBJ2-7
TGCGCCAGCAGTGAGACGGGGGGTTCACCCCTCCACTTT | CASSETGGSPLHF | few | TRBV10-1 | - | 13 | TRBJ1-6
TGTGCCAGCCAGACAGAGAATTATGGCTACACCTTC | CASQTENYGYTF | many | TRBV5-5 | - | 12 | TRBJ1-2
TGTGCCAGCGCAGGAGGGAGCTCCTACAATGAGCAGTTCTTC | CASAGGSSYNEQFF | many | TRBV2 | - | 14 | TRBJ2-1
TGTGCCAGCAGCGCAGGGGAACGCTACGAGCAGTACTTC | CASSAGERYEQYF | few | TRBV3-1 | - | 13 | TRBJ2-7
TGCAGTGCTAGAGATACCAGGGTTCCTGAAGCTTTCTTT | CSARDTRVPEAFF | few | TRBV20-1 | - | 13 | TRBJ1-1
TGCAGTGGCAGGCTAGCGGGAGGGCGAGATACGCAGTATTTT | CSGRLAGGRDTQYF | few | TRBV20-1 | TRBD2 | 14 | TRBJ2-3
TGTGCCAGCGCAGGGCCAGATACGCAGTATTTT | CASAGPDTQYF | few | TRBV28 | - | 11 | TRBJ2-3
TGCGCCAGCAGCCCCGGGACAGACGAGCAGTACTTC | CASSPGTDEQYF | few | TRBV4-1 | TRBD1 | 12 | TRBJ2-7
TGTGCCAGCAGCCCAGGACAGGTCACTAGGGACTACACCTTC | CASSPGQVTRDYTF | few | TRBV6-6 | TRBD1 | 14 | TRBJ1-2
TGTGCCAGCAGCTTGAGGGGGCTATCTGGGGCCAACGTCCTGACTTTC | CASSLRGLSGANVLTF | many | TRBV5-6 | TRBD1 | 16 | TRBJ2-6
TGTGCCAGCAGCTTAGAACAGGGGGCGCTGAGTAGTGAAAAACTGTTTTTT | CASSLEQGALSSEKLFF | - | TRBV11-2 | TRBD1 | 17 | TRBJ1-4
TGTGCCAGCAGCTTCCGGGACAGGGCAATATATGAGCAGTTCTTC | CASSFRDRAIYEQFF | few | TRBV11-2 | TRBD1 | 15 | TRBJ2-1
TGCAGTGCTATACGGGAGTTAAGGTTCGGTGAGCAGTTCTTC | CSAIRELRFGEQFF | few | TRBV20-1 | - | 14 | TRBJ2-1
TGTGCCAGCACCGGCGGACAGGGCCGCTACGAGCAGTACTTC | CASTGGQGRYEQYF | once | TRBV2 | TRBD1 | 14 | TRBJ2-7
TGTGCCAGCAGACCGACTCGGGGGACAACCGGGGAGCTGTTTTTT | CASRPTRGTTGELFF | few | TRBV2 | - | 15 | TRBJ2-2
TGTGCCAGCAGTTACGAAAGCTACAATGAGCAGTTCTTC | CASSYESYNEQFF | many | TRBV6-2/TRBV6-3 | - | 13 | TRBJ2-1
TGCGCCAGCAGCCCCCGAGCGGCGGGACTGTCCTACGAGCAGTACTTC | CASSPRAAGLSYEQYF | - | TRBV5-1 | - | 16 | TRBJ2-7
TGCAGCGTTTGGGGGGACACTGAAGCTTTCTTT | CSVWGDTEAFF | - | TRBV29-1 | - | 11 | TRBJ1-1
TGTGCCAGCACTAACTGGGGGGCCACAGATACGCAGTATTTT | CASTNWGATDTQYF | few | TRBV12-3/TRBV12-4 | - | 14 | TRBJ2-3
TGTGCCAGCAGACTCGCAGGGGACACTGAAGCTTTCTTT | CASRLAGDTEAFF | few | TRBV6-1 | - | 13 | TRBJ1-1
TGTGCCAGCAGCTTAGGACGCCGGGACACAGATACGCAGTATTTT | CASSLGRRDTDTQYF | - | TRBV13 | - | 15 | TRBJ2-3
TGCAGCGCCAACGGACAGGCCGACGAGCAGTACTTC | CSANGQADEQYF | few | TRBV29-1 | TRBD1 | 12 | TRBJ2-7
TGCAGTGCTAGCTTGGCAGGAAATAGGCGAAAGACCCAGTACTTC | CSASLAGNRRKTQYF | few | TRBV20-1 | - | 15 | TRBJ2-5
TGCAGCGTTGAGCTCACAGATACGCAGTATTTT | CSVELTDTQYF | few | TRBV29-1 | - | 11 | TRBJ2-3
TGTGCCAGCAGCAAGATACTCTCGGGAGGCCGCACAGATACGCAGTATTTT | CASSKILSGGRTDTQYF | few | TRBV21-1 | - | 17 | TRBJ2-3
TGTGCCAGCAGTTACCCGAGAGCAGATACGCAGTATTTT | CASSYPRADTQYF | few | TRBV6-8 | - | 13 | TRBJ2-3
TGTGCCAGCACCTCTTCTCTGGACATATATTTT | CASTSSLDIYF | - | TRBV7-6 | - | 11 | TRBJ1-3
TGTGCCAGCAGCTTAGAACTATCCGAGCAGTACTTC | CASSLELSEQYF | few | TRBV7-9 | - | 12 | TRBJ2-7
TGCGCCAGCAGCTTGGGCCCGTATAAATCGAACACTGAAGCTTTCTTT | CASSLGPYKSNTEAFF | - | TRBV5-1 | - | 16 | TRBJ1-1
TGTGCCAGCAACTTCCCCCCAGGGAGGGACGGAAATTCACCCCTCCACTTT | CASNFPPGRDGNSPLHF | many | TRBV7-9 | - | 17 | TRBJ1-6
TGCGCCAGCAGCCAGGAGGACAGGTTCGAATATACGCAGTATTTT | CASSQEDRFEYTQYF | few | TRBV4-3 | TRBD1 | 15 | TRBJ2-3
TGTGCCTGCGGACAAATGGGCGGCTACACCTTC | CACGQMGGYTF | - | TRBV2 | - | 11 | TRBJ1-2
TGCAGTGCTAGTCTGCGGGAAGAGTGGCAGTACTTC | CSASLREEWQYF | - | TRBV20-1 | - | 12 | TRBJ2-7
TGTGCCAGCAGCTTAGCCCGCACCGGGGAGCTGTTTTTT | CASSLARTGELFF | - | TRBV7-2 | - | 13 | TRBJ2-2
TGTGCCAGCCTTGTTAACACTGAAGCTTTCTTT | CASLVNTEAFF | - | TRBV12-3/TRBV12-4 | - | 11 | TRBJ1-1
TGTGCCAGCAGATTTACAGGGATTTCCTACAATGAGCAGTTCTTC | CASRFTGISYNEQFF | - | TRBV6-2/TRBV6-3 | - | 15 | TRBJ2-1
TGTGCCAGCAGTTTCCTCGGACAGAACTGGCAGTACTTC | CASSFLGQNWQYF | - | TRBV6-5 | - | 13 | TRBJ2-7
TGTGCCAGCAGCTTATCGGTCGGACCTGACTACGAGCAGTACTTC | CASSLSVGPDYEQYF | - | TRBV7-7 | - | 15 | TRBJ2-7
TGTGCCAGCAGCACCGGGGACTATAGGAGGGGGAACATTCAGTACTTC | CASSTGDYRRGNIQYF | - | TRBV5-4 | - | 16 | TRBJ2-4
TGTGCCAGCAGCTTAGCCCCCGCGTCCACAGATACGCAGTATTTT | CASSLAPASTDTQYF | few | TRBV11-2 | - | 15 | TRBJ2-3
TGTGCCAGCAGTAGGGGGGATGTTGAAGCTTTCTTT | CASSRGDVEAFF | many | TRBV12-3/TRBV12-4 | - | 12 | TRBJ1-1